This TCR beta chain was recorded in a study of T-cell reconstitution after alpha-beta-depleted transplantation in children (dated by TCRdb to the mid-2010s). Notes on the research overall: T-cell immune reconstitution after TCRalphabeta/CD19-depleted allogeneic hematopoietic cell transplantation in children was quantitatively tracked in the study by means of TCR repertoire profiling.

The protocol used for the library was PCR. The listed sequencing device is Illumina HiSeq 2500. TCR library preparation used molecular barcoding, with unique molecular identifiers applied to normalize quantification of the TCRbeta repertoire. The public reads were reanalyzed by TCRdb: fastp trimming at Q25, MiXCR alignment, in-frame beta chains only. Rows with one shared CDR3 protein collapse into an entry with the most common genes and DNA. Counted in this sample were hundreds of thousands of distinct CDR3 sequences; roughly an eighth of them appeared once. The ten largest clonotypes hold under 7% of the sample. This clonotype has at least ten counts. Its target antigen remains unknown. No base qualities exist here, and no much larger clone lies one base off it. The sample in question was PBMCs from the stem cell graft donor, obtained from the stem cell graft. The TCR comes from a human donor who donated a stem cell graft to a child with combined immunodeficiency.

The CDR3 region has the sequence CASSHTMEEEQYF. The DNA sequence is as follows: TGTGCCAGCAGCCATACAATGGAAGAAGAGCAGTACTTC. The rearranged segments are TRBV12-1 and TRBJ2-7. TRBV12-1 is noted as a pseudogene. The CDR3 holds 13 amino acids from the cysteine to the phenylalanine. Just CDR3 DNA is preserved here, 39 bases in frame from base 1.